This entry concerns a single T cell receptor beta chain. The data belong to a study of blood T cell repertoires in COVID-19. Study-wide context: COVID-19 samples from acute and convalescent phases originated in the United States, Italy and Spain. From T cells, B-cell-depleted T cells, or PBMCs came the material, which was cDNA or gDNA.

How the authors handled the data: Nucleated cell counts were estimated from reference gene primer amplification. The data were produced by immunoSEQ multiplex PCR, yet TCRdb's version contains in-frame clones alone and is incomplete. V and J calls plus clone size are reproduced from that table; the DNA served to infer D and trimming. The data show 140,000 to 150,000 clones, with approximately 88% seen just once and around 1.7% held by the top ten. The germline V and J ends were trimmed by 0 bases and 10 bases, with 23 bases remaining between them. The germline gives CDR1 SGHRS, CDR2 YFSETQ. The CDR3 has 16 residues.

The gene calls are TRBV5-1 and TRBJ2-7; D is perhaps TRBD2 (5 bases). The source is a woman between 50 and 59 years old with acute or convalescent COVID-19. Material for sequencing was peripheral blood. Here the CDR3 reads CASSLGQVPPLAPQYF. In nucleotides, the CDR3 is TGCGCCAGCAGCTTGGGGCAGGTTCCACCTCTAGCCCCACAGTACTTC.